These T cell receptor beta chains were read from a single sample in a study of shared clonotypes between healthy human individuals. Here immunoSEQ multiplex PCR was the method, and the copy in TCRdb shows in-frame clones only, minus some. The sample includes roughly 1.4 million clones, approximately 98.5% of them seen just once. Sequenced: naive CD4+ T cells sorted from blood. These TCRs come from a man between 25 and 39 years old in good health. CDR3s include the opening cysteine and the closing phenylalanine or tryptophan. The order of the fields is clone size, J gene, V gene, D gene, CDR3 protein, CDR3 DNA. The D gene is left open where the match is weak. Rows give clone size only sometimes, using once, few, many, or a class for an expanded clone.

NA,TRBJ2-2,TRBV7-3,TRBD2,CASSLEVAGGWNTGELFF,TGTGCCAGCAGCCTGGAGGTAGCGGGAGGGTGGAACACCGGGGAGCTGTTTTTT
NA,TRBJ2-2,TRBV7-2,NA,CASSFRGRNTGELFF,TGTGCCAGCAGCTTTAGAGGGAGGAACACCGGGGAGCTGTTTTTT
NA,TRBJ1-4,TRBV28,TRBD1,CASTTFRDRAGEKLFF,TGTGCCAGCACCACCTTCCGGGACAGGGCTGGAGAAAAACTGTTTTTT
once,TRBJ2-7,TRBV19,TRBD2,CASQPHRGGSYEQYF,TGTGCCAGTCAGCCGCATCGGGGGGGGTCCTACGAGCAGTACTTC
NA,TRBJ2-7,TRBV6-6,TRBD1,CASRGQGAGYEQYF,TGTGCCAGCAGGGGACAGGGGGCGGGTTACGAGCAGTACTTC
NA,TRBJ2-1,TRBV18,NA,CASSPLQGYNEQFF,TGTGCCAGCTCACCACTACAAGGTTACAATGAGCAGTTCTTC
NA,TRBJ1-1,TRBV18,NA,CASSRENTEAFF,TGTGCCAGCTCACGGGAGAACACTGAAGCTTTCTTT
NA,TRBJ2-7,TRBV5-1,NA,CASSLAGGQPYEQYF,TGCGCCAGCAGCTTGGCCGGCGGGCAACCCTACGAGCAGTACTTC
NA,TRBJ1-5,TRBV27,TRBD1,CASSSDRAAPQHF,TGTGCCAGCAGTTCCGACAGGGCTGCGCCCCAGCATTTT
NA,TRBJ1-2,TRBV5-1,NA,CASSLNRVMGYTF,TGCGCCAGCAGCTTAAACAGGGTTATGGGCTACACCTTC
NA,TRBJ2-7,TRBV6-6,TRBD1,CASSPPLRQGAYEQYF,TGTGCCAGCAGTCCGCCTCTGAGACAGGGGGCCTACGAGCAGTACTTC
NA,TRBJ2-3,TRBV7-9,NA,CASSLGQISTDTQYF,TGTGCCAGCAGCTTAGGGCAGATCAGCACAGATACGCAGTATTTT
NA,TRBJ2-3,TRBV18,TRBD2,CASSLLAVSTDTQYF,TGTGCCAGCTCTTTACTAGCGGTTAGCACAGATACGCAGTATTTT
NA,TRBJ2-5,TRBV12-5,TRBD1,CASGTTGQGDLETQYF,TGTGCTAGTGGCACTACCGGACAGGGGGATCTAGAGACCCAGTACTTC
NA,TRBJ1-5,TRBV11-3,NA,CASSLDLGRASNQPQHF,TGTGCCAGCAGCTTAGATCTGGGACGGGCTAGCAATCAGCCCCAGCATTTT
NA,TRBJ2-7,TRBV18,TRBD1,CASSPGTETYEQYF,TGTGCCAGCTCACCCGGGACAGAGACCTACGAGCAGTACTTC
NA,TRBJ2-1,TRBV5-4,TRBD1,CASSSPDRGDEQFF,TGTGCCAGCAGCTCACCCGACAGGGGAGATGAGCAGTTCTTC
NA,TRBJ1-2,TRBV18,NA,CASSPQGFSGYTF,TGTGCCAGCTCACCGCAGGGATTCTCTGGCTACACCTTC
NA,TRBJ2-6,TRBV19,NA,CASSSGQTSGANVLTF,TGTGCCAGTAGTAGCGGACAGACCTCTGGGGCCAACGTCCTGACTTTC
NA,TRBJ1-1,TRBV9,NA,CASTPTGRNTEAFF,TGTGCCAGCACCCCCACCGGGAGGAACACTGAAGCTTTCTTT
once,TRBJ1-2,TRBV2,NA,CASRTTQSYGYTF,TGTGCCAGCCGGACCACTCAATCCTATGGCTACACCTTC